This TCR beta chain derives from a study of cytomegalovirus exposure and HLA in healthy donors. Study-level results: Association of a missense DCLRE1C variant with TCR beta V- and J-gene trimming was reported in a later analysis. Among TCR beta chains of equal frequency, HLA-associated ones were more clonally expanded in a later analysis. Upon later analysis, TCR association rates were observed to vary by HLA locus, being highest for DRB1 and lowest for HLA-C.

The primer mix had 60 Vbeta and 13 Jbeta primers. Data came from immunoSEQ multiplex PCR; TCRdb stores just in-frame clones and leaves some out. The sample lists around 220,000 clones, roughly 80% occurring once. It was healthy bone marrow donors who served as donors. This clone appeared once. Its target is unknown. Trimming removed 8 bases at V and 0 bases at J, with 14 bases between. This CDR3 is built from 14 residues. Germline V gene data show CDR1 as SGHRS and CDR2 as YFSETQ. The TCR was taken from a girl aged 2 to 9 in good health and CMV-seronegative. The chain joins TRBV5-1 to TRBJ1-1, with D tentatively TRBD1 (5 bases). The sequenced sample consisted of PBMCs. CDR3 sequence reads: CASTPGPVNTEAFF. Here the CDR3 DNA reads TGCGCCAGTACCCCAGGGCCTGTGAACACTGAAGCTTTCTTT.